The 29 T cell receptor beta chains listed next were all sequenced from one sample in a study of T cell responses to AZD1222 COVID-19 vaccine. TCRdb's table, derived via immunoSEQ multiplex PCR, lists solely in-frame clones and lacks some. Among 150,000 to 200,000 clones listed, approximately 90% were seen once. The source was peripheral blood, collected 28 days after the second AZD1222 dose. The receptors stem from an adult who received the AZD1222 COVID-19 vaccine.

The rearrangement links TRBV19 to TRBJ1-2; 7 nucleotides match TRBD1. Germline V gene lookup returns CDR1 LNHDA and CDR2 SQIVND (reference sequence). V trimming: 1 base; J trimming: 2 bases; junction bases outside the gene matches: 1. There are 14 residues in the CDR3. The CDR3 region has the DNA TGTGCCAGTAGTATAGGGGGACAGAACTATGGCTACACCTTC. It codes for CASSIGGQNYGYTF.

The rearrangement joins TRBV7-9 to TRBJ2-2, with D uncertain. With 1 base removed from V and 6 bases from J, the gap between germline ends came to 9 bases. CDR1 is SEHNR, CDR2 FQNEAQ, per germline (reference sequence). This CDR3 spans 14 amino acids. For the CDR3, the DNA is TGTGCCAGCAGCTTAGTTTTAAGTGCCGGGGAGCTGTTTTTT. Translation: CASSLVLSAGELFF. The full variable domain, rest sourced from reference TRBV7-9 and TRBJ2-2, is DTGVSQNPRHKITKRGQNVTFRCDPISEHNRLYWYRQTLGQGPEFLTYFQNEAQLEKSRLLSDRFSAERPKGSFSTLEIQRTEQGDSAMYLCASSLVLSAGELFFGEGSRLTVL.

This clone was seen only once. CDR3 DNA: TGTGCCAGCACGGGACAGAGGATTAGCAATCAGCCCCAGCATTTT. Encoded protein: CASTGQRISNQPQHF. The chain links TRBV6-5 to TRBJ1-5; 7 bases are shared with TRBD1. CDR1 is MNHEY, CDR2 SVGAGI, per germline. Germline trimming cut 7 bases from V and 0 bases from J; bases unmatched to any gene: 6. This CDR3 is 15 amino acids long.

The chain uses TRBV29-1 and TRBJ2-3, with 9 bases identical to TRBD2. Trimming removed 3 bases from V and 4 bases from J; junction bases left unmatched: 20. Germline CDR1 SQVTM, CDR2 ANQGSEA. The CDR3 runs 19 residues. This CDR3 is CSVDLFAGGPVGVPDTQYF. The CDR3 nucleotides read TGCAGCGTTGATCTTTTTGCGGGAGGGCCAGTAGGGGTGCCAGATACGCAGTATTTT.

V and J are TRBV6-5 and TRBJ1-1; TRBD1 matches 9 bases. V shed 4 bases and J 5 bases; nucleotides not matched to a gene: 2. This CDR3 spans 13 amino acids. CDR1 MNHEY and CDR2 SVGAGI come from the germline V gene. The CDR3 DNA sequence: TGTGCCAGCAGTTTCGGACAGGGGACTGAAGCTTTCTTT. Protein product: CASSFGQGTEAFF.

This clone showed up just once. This sequence joins TRBV18 and TRBJ1-1, with D possibly matching TRBD1 (5 bases). The CDR3 totals 17 residues. V lost 3 bases and J lost 1, with 18 bases in between. Germline CDR1 is KGHSH and CDR2 is LQKENI. The CDR3 protein is CASSPRRLGLGNTEAFF. The CDR3 DNA is TGTGCCAGCTCACCCCGCCGATTGGGGCTCGGGAACACTGAAGCTTTCTTT.

J is TRBJ2-1 and V is TRBV12-3 or TRBV12-4; 7 nucleotides match TRBD2. This CDR3 region has 13 residues. V shed 5 bases, J shed 10 bases, and the junction held 8 bases outside the gene matches. CDR3 in amino acids: CASSHPARGEQFF. The CDR3 DNA reads TGTGCCAGCAGTCACCCGGCGCGGGGGGAGCAGTTCTTC.

The chain recombines TRBV7-2 with TRBJ2-5, with D possibly being TRBD2 (6 bases). CDR3 length: 16 residues. Trimming pared 1 base from V and 4 bases from J, leaving 16 bases between. From germline, CDR1 is SGHTA and CDR2 FQGNSA. CDR3 coding DNA: TGTGCCAGCAGCTTAGGCGGGGACCCCACCCTAGAGACCCAGTACTTC. Translation gives CASSLGGDPTLETQYF.

The CDR3 sequence: CASSIGSGGGDTQYF. For the CDR3, the DNA is TGTGCCAGTAGTATAGGATCCGGGGGCGGAGATACGCAGTATTTT. The V and J genes are TRBV19 and TRBJ2-3, with D perhaps assigned TRBD1 or TRBD2 (6 bases each). The CDR3 has 15 amino acids. V lost 1 base and J 5 bases, leaving 13 bases between the germline ends. Germline V gene lookup returns CDR1 LNHDA and CDR2 SQIVND (reference sequence).

Here the CDR3 DNA reads TGTGCCAGCAGTGCCCCCAGGGGTCGGCGAGGAGCAGATACGCAGTATTTT. This codes for CASSAPRGRRGADTQYF. The rearrangement uses TRBV28 and TRBJ2-3; maybe TRBD1 (6 bases). Between the trimmed V and J ends, which lost 5 bases and 4 bases, there was a span of 22 bases. Germline V lookup: CDR1 MDHEN, CDR2 SYDVKM. This CDR3 region has 17 residues.

The chain uses TRBV3-1 (or the pseudogene TRBV3-2) and TRBJ2-5, with D perhaps TRBD1 (6 bases). The ends were cut back, 4 bases at V and 7 bases at J, with 16 bases in the middle. The CDR3 runs 14 residues. Germline CDR1 and CDR2: LGHDT and YNNKEL (reference sequence). The CDR3 here is CASSPGDIAGTQYF. As DNA, the CDR3 is TGTGCCAGCAGCCCCGGGGACATCGCTGGGACCCAGTACTTC.

Written as DNA, the CDR3 is TGCGCCAGCAGTTTTGTCCCGGCAGGGCTGAACACTGAAGCTTTCTTT. Its protein product is CASSFVPAGLNTEAFF. The chain combines TRBV5-1 with TRBJ1-1; a possible D gene is TRBD1 (5 bases). CDR1 SGHRS and CDR2 YFSETQ come from the germline V gene. There are 16 residues in the CDR3. Trimming removed 5 bases from V and 0 bases from J, with 17 bases in between.

This clone was counted once. The chain uses TRBV10-3 and TRBJ2-7, with 9 bases fitting TRBD1. CDR1 and CDR2 from the germline V gene are ENHRY and SYGVKD. J gave up 2 bases and V 5 bases, and 4 bases lay outside the gene matches. The CDR3 covers 14 residues. CDR3 amino acids: CAISLDRGPYEQYF. The CDR3 DNA sequence: TGTGCCATCAGTTTGGACAGGGGACCCTACGAGCAGTACTTC.

This clone was observed a few times. V is TRBV11-2 and J is TRBJ1-3; no reliable D call. V lost 1 base and J 4 bases, leaving 2 bases between the germline ends. This CDR3 has 12 residues. Germline V gene lookup returns CDR1 SGHAT and CDR2 FQNNGV. CDR3 DNA sequence: TGTGCCAGCAGCTTAGGGGGAAACACCATATATTTT. Translating it yields CASSLGGNTIYF.

The chain carries TRBV18 and TRBJ1-4; 8 bases agree with TRBD1. The CDR3 length is 15 residues. From germline, CDR1 is KGHSH and CDR2 LQKENI. V dropped 0 bases and J dropped 10; count of bases not matched to a gene: 7. The CDR3 bases are TGTGCCAGCTCACCACCCAGGGGGCCGGATGGAAAACTGTTTTTT. Amino acid sequence: CASSPPRGPDGKLFF.

The chain couples TRBV18 to TRBJ2-7, with D perhaps TRBD1 or TRBD2 (5 bases each). Germline values: CDR1 KGHSH, CDR2 LQKENI. The CDR3 runs 14 residues. Trimming removed 6 bases from V and 4 bases from J, with 16 bases in between. The CDR3 sequence: CASSLDGASYEQYF. In DNA form, the CDR3 reads TGTGCCAGCTCCCTGGACGGGGCTTCGTACGAGCAGTACTTC.

The J gene is TRBJ2-7, the V gene TRBV12-3 or TRBV12-4, with 7 positions matching TRBD1. Losses at the gene ends were 8 bases for V and 7 bases for J; bases not matched to a gene: 11. The CDR3 runs to 13 residues. As DNA, the CDR3 is TGTGCCAGCTTTAGTGGCCCACAGGGGGAGCAGTACTTC. Translation gives CASFSGPQGEQYF.

J is TRBJ2-7 and V is TRBV27; D remains ambiguous. Trimming took off 0 bases at V and 5 bases at J, with 8 bases between the two ends. The CDR3 consists of 13 residues. Germline lookup yields CDR1 MNHEY and CDR2 SMNVEV (reference sequence). The chain's CDR3 is CASSLSQLHEQYF. The CDR3 bases are TGTGCCAGCAGTTTATCCCAGTTGCACGAGCAGTACTTC.

The gene calls are TRBV12-3 or TRBV12-4 and TRBJ2-1; no definite D call. This CDR3 region has 13 residues. Trimming cost V 2 bases and J 7 bases, with 9 bases left between them. The CDR3, as DNA: TGTGCCAGCAGTTTACAGGTCAAGAATGAGCAGTTCTTC. Residues: CASSLQVKNEQFF.

The chain links TRBV10-2 to TRBJ2-2, with D hard to call. This CDR3 comprises 11 residues. V gave up 5 bases and J gave up 4 bases, with 2 bases separating them. Germline CDR1 reads WSHSY; CDR2 reads SAAADI. CDR3 in amino acids: CASSSTGELFF. In DNA form, the CDR3 reads TGCGCCAGCAGTAGCACCGGGGAGCTGTTTTTT.

The rearrangement uses TRBV18 and TRBJ2-7, with 13 nucleotides matching TRBD2. V dropped 4 bases and J dropped 4; count of bases not matched to a gene: 4. The CDR3 is 15 amino acids. Germline CDR1 KGHSH, CDR2 LQKENI. DNA of the CDR3: TGTGCCAGCTCACAGACTAGCGGGGGGTCTTACGAGCAGTACTTC. Its translation: CASSQTSGGSYEQYF.

The chain uses TRBV18 and TRBJ2-3, with D possibly matching TRBD2 (6 bases). The V gene's germline CDR1 is KGHSH and CDR2 LQKENI. The CDR3 has 16 residues. The V end lost 0 bases, the J end lost 4 bases, and 14 bases lay between the germline ends. CDR3 sequence reads: CASSPPIGGGADTQYF. As DNA, the CDR3 is TGTGCCAGCTCACCACCTATCGGGGGTGGTGCAGATACGCAGTATTTT.

The V call is TRBV4-3, the J call TRBJ2-1; 9 bases fit TRBD2. Germline CDR1 LGHNA, CDR2 YSLEER. This CDR3 region has 15 residues. V shed 3 bases, J shed 6 bases, and the junction held 6 bases outside the gene matches. This CDR3 is CASSHTLAGLNEQFF. The CDR3, as DNA: TGCGCCAGCAGCCATACCCTAGCGGGGCTCAATGAGCAGTTCTTC.

The chain links TRBV18 to TRBJ2-1, with 7 nucleotides matching TRBD1. Germline CDR1 is KGHSH and CDR2 is LQKENI. V gave up 3 bases and J gave up 7 bases; unmatched junction bases: 6. This CDR3 contains 14 residues. The CDR3 sequence is CASSPRTGNNEQFF. CDR3 bases: TGTGCCAGCTCACCTCGGACAGGTAATAATGAGCAGTTCTTC. The full variable domain, with the rest looked up from reference TRBV18 and TRBJ2-1, is NAGVMQNPRHLVRRRGQEARLRCSPMKGHSHVYWYRQLPEEGLKFMVYLQKENIIDESGMPKERFSAEFPKEGPSILRIQQVVRGDSAAYFCASSPRTGNNEQFFGPGTRLTVL.

CDR3 amino acids: CASSPQGVEGSTF. Here the CDR3 DNA reads TGTGCCAGCAGCCCGCAGGGCGTAGAAGGATCAACCTTC. The chain has TRBV5-6 and TRBJ1-2; TRBD1 might be the D (5 bases). Trimming left V 4 bases short and J 14 bases short, with 21 bases between. The CDR3 contains 13 residues. Germline CDR1 SGHDT, CDR2 YYEEEE.

The chain carries TRBV2 and TRBJ1-3, with TRBD1 as a possible D gene (5 bases). The CDR3 runs to 13 residues. V lost 7 bases and J lost 2, with 9 bases in between. Germline CDR1 SNHLY, CDR2 FYNNEI. CDR3: CASNLGAGNTIYF. As DNA, the CDR3 is TGTGCCAGCAACCTGGGGGCTGGAAACACCATATATTTT.

This sequence joins TRBV9 and TRBJ1-1, with D tentatively TRBD1 (6 bases). Trimming left V 6 bases short and J 3 bases short, with 12 bases between. The germline gives CDR1 SGDLS, CDR2 YYNGEE. CDR3 length: 13 residues. The CDR3 nucleotides are TGTGCCAGCACCAGGGGTTCCGACACTGAAGCTTTCTTT. Translation: CASTRGSDTEAFF.

The rearrangement uses TRBV15 and TRBJ1-2; D is unresolved. Between the trimmed V and J ends, which lost 1 base and 2 bases, there was a span of 8 bases. This CDR3 contains 14 residues. The V gene's germline CDR1 is LNHNV and CDR2 YYDKDF (reference sequence). CDR3 sequence reads: CATSRGGENYGYTF. Written as DNA, the CDR3 is TGTGCCACCAGCAGAGGCGGGGAGAACTATGGCTACACCTTC.

The J gene is TRBJ2-7, the V gene TRBV10-3; D gene unclear. The CDR3 sequence is 14 residues long. The germline gives CDR1 ENHRY, CDR2 SYGVKD. V lost 3 bases and J 2 bases, leaving 11 bases between the germline ends. The CDR3 protein is CAISDNLDAYEQYF. The CDR3 nucleotides read TGTGCCATCAGTGACAACCTCGACGCCTACGAGCAGTACTTC.